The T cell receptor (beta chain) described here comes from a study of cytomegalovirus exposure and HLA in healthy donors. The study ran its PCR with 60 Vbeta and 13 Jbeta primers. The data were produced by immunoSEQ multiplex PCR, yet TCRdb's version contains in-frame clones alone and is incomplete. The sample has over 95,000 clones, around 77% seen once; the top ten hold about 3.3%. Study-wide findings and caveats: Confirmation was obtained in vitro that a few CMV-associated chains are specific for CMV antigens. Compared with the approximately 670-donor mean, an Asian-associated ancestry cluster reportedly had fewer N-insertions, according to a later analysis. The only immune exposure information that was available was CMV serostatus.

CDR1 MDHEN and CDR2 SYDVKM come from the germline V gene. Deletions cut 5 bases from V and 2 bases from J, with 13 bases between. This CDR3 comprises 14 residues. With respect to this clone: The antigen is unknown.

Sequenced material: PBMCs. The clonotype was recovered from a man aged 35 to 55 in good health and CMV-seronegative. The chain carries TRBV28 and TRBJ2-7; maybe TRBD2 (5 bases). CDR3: CASSSLATAYEQYF. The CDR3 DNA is TGTGCCAGCAGTAGTCTAGCCACAGCCTACGAGCAGTACTTC.